These 17 T cell receptor beta chains originate from one sample sequenced in a study of blood T cell repertoires in COVID-19. Profiling relied on immunoSEQ multiplex PCR, and the TCRdb table lists in-frame clones only, not all of them. The profile shows about 100,000 clones, approximately 86% of them singletons. Source material: peripheral blood. These receptors were taken from a man in his forties or fifties with active or convalescent COVID-19.

The rearrangement uses TRBV19 and TRBJ1-2, with D perhaps matching TRBD1 (6 bases). Germline lookup yields CDR1 LNHDA and CDR2 SQIVND (reference sequence). CDR3 length equals 12 residues. Trimming left V 8 bases short and J 4 bases short, with 11 bases between. The CDR3 nucleotides are TGTGCCAGTTGGGCCAGGGGCTATGGCTACACCTTC. It translates to CASWARGYGYTF.

The chain carries TRBV12-3 or TRBV12-4 and TRBJ1-2; D not resolved. The CDR3 consists of 12 residues. Trimming stripped 5 bases from V and 4 bases from J, with 8 bases between. The CDR3 nucleotides are TGTGCCAGCAGTCGAAGCATCTATGGCTACACCTTC. It yields the protein CASSRSIYGYTF.

This clone was seen a single time. This chain connects TRBV4-2 to TRBJ2-7, with 15 bases identical to TRBD2. The CDR3 runs 21 residues. The trim removed 3 bases at V and 2 bases at J, leaving 17 bases unmatched. Germline values: CDR1 LGHNA, CDR2 YNFKEQ. The CDR3 nucleotides read TGTGCCAGCAGCCACTTAGGGGCAGGGCTGCGGACTAGCGGGAGGGCCTACGAGCAGTACTTC. It yields the protein CASSHLGAGLRTSGRAYEQYF.

CDR3 in DNA: TGTGCCAGCAGTGTTGACAGGTCTCCAAATTCACCCCTCCACTTT. Its translation is CASSVDRSPNSPLHF. The chain links TRBV6-4 to TRBJ1-6; tentative D call: TRBD1 (6 bases). Trimming stripped 4 bases from V and 7 bases from J, with 14 bases between. CDR3 length: 15 residues. Germline V gene data show CDR1 as MRHNA and CDR2 as SNTAGT.

The rearrangement joins TRBV7-3 to TRBJ1-1; D uncertain. CDR3 length: 15 amino acids. From germline, CDR1 is SGHTA and CDR2 FQGTGA. Trimming left V 5 bases short and J 3 bases short, with 16 bases between. The CDR3 DNA sequence: TGTGCCAGCAGCCCGCTAGGACTGGAAGACACTGAAGCTTTCTTT. The encoded protein is CASSPLGLEDTEAFF.

V and J are TRBV11-3 and TRBJ2-3; 7 nucleotides match TRBD2. Per the germline V gene, CDR1 is SGHNT and CDR2 is YENEEA. With 4 bases clipped from V and 0 bases from J, the junction kept 1 base outside the gene matches. The CDR3 is made up of 14 amino acids. The CDR3 spells CASSSLASTDTQYF. CDR3 coding DNA: TGTGCCAGCAGCTCACTAGCGAGCACAGATACGCAGTATTTT.

V gene TRBV27 combines with J gene TRBJ1-6, with D possibly TRBD1 on 6 matching bases. This CDR3 is 15 amino acids long. V was trimmed by 3 bases and J by 7 bases, leaving 13 bases between them. From germline, CDR1 is MNHEY and CDR2 SMNVEV (reference sequence). The CDR3 nucleotides read TGTGCCAGCAGTTTCGAACGGGGGGCCAATTCACCCCTCCACTTT. Amino acid sequence: CASSFERGANSPLHF.

Remarks on this clone: Within the sample, other DNA sequences also encode this same CDR3. The chain employs TRBV4-1 and TRBJ1-1; no firm D call. Trimming left V 1 base short and J 1 base short, with 4 bases between. The CDR3 sequence is 13 residues long. Germline CDR1 MGHRA, CDR2 YSYEKL. The CDR3 loop reads CASSQAWNTEAFF. The DNA of the CDR3 is TGCGCCAGCAGCCAAGCATGGAACACTGAAGCTTTCTTT.

V usage is TRBV18 and J usage is TRBJ1-5; D is uncertain. Germline CDR1 is KGHSH and CDR2 is LQKENI. The CDR3 extends over 15 amino acids. V lost 2 bases and J 0 bases, leaving 8 bases between the germline ends. CDR3 region: CASSPSVPSNQPQHF. The CDR3, as DNA: TGTGCCAGCTCACCATCAGTTCCTAGCAATCAGCCCCAGCATTTT.

This clone was counted a few times. This chain links TRBV7-6 with TRBJ2-1, with D maybe TRBD2 (5 bases). This CDR3 spans 12 amino acids. Trimming took 4 bases from V and 8 from J, leaving 9 bases between them. Germline loops: CDR1 SGHVS, CDR2 FNYEAQ. The chain's CDR3 is CASSSSSDEQFF. CDR3 bases: TGTGCCAGCAGCTCTAGCAGCGATGAGCAGTTCTTC.

The V gene is TRBV7-3, the J gene TRBJ2-3, with 7 bases lining up with TRBD1. CDR1 and CDR2 (germline): SGHTA, FQGTGA. CDR3 length: 15 amino acids. J was trimmed by 4 bases and V by 0 bases; bases with no gene match: 4. The chain's CDR3 is CASSLTGQTADTQYF. The CDR3 DNA sequence: TGTGCCAGCAGCTTAACGGGACAGACAGCAGATACGCAGTATTTT.

This clone was found a few times. The chain employs TRBV4-1 and TRBJ2-7; D is possibly TRBD1 (6 bases). The CDR3 contains 15 residues. Germline CDR1 reads MGHRA; CDR2 reads YSYEKL. V was cut by 2 bases and J by 3 bases, with 14 bases left in between. The chain's CDR3 is CASSQTGTPIYEQYF. For the CDR3, the DNA is TGCGCCAGCAGCCAAACCGGGACACCAATCTACGAGCAGTACTTC.

The V and J genes are TRBV10-3 and TRBJ2-1, with 8 bases identical to TRBD2. The junction had 8 bases not matched to a gene; V was cut back by 3 bases and J by 7 bases. The length of the CDR3 is 15 residues. Looked up from germline, CDR1 is ENHRY and CDR2 is SYGVKD. The CDR3 region has the DNA TGTGCCATCAGTGAAACCAGCGGGAGCCGGAATGAGCAGTTCTTC. It is translated as CAISETSGSRNEQFF.

The chain carries TRBV5-1 and TRBJ2-1; 11 bases agree with TRBD2. Germline values: CDR1 SGHRS, CDR2 YFSETQ. This CDR3 comprises 16 residues. J was trimmed by 7 bases and V by 3 bases; bases with no gene match: 9. The CDR3 DNA sequence: TGCGCCAGCAGCTCCCAATTAGCGGGAGGGGGGAATGAGCAGTTCTTC. Translated: CASSSQLAGGGNEQFF.

This clone is a singleton in its sample. This chain uses TRBV11-3 with TRBJ2-1; 9 positions match TRBD1. From germline, CDR1 is SGHNT and CDR2 YENEEA. The CDR3 runs to 16 residues. Trimming cost V 1 base and J 4 bases; bases outside gene matches: 5. This chain's CDR3 is CASSLAGTGHYNEQFF. The DNA of the CDR3 is TGTGCCAGCAGCTTAGCAGGGACAGGGCATTACAATGAGCAGTTCTTC.

This clone was seen a single time. The chain carries TRBV3-1 (or the pseudogene TRBV3-2) and TRBJ1-4; the match to TRBD1 covers 7 bases. V trimming: 1 base; J trimming: 7 bases; junction bases outside the gene matches: 9. The CDR3 is 16 residues long. Germline assignment: CDR1 LGHDT and CDR2 YNNKEL (reference sequence). The CDR3 region is CASSQGVNRGSEKLFF. The CDR3 region has the DNA TGTGCCAGCAGCCAAGGGGTCAACAGGGGTTCTGAAAAACTGTTTTTT.

This sequence joins TRBV19 and TRBJ2-7, with 10 bases aligning to TRBD2. This CDR3 region has 16 residues. CDR1 and CDR2 from the germline V gene are LNHDA and SQIVND (reference sequence). The trim removed 7 bases at V and 3 bases at J, leaving 12 bases unmatched. CDR3 protein: CASTQGEAGGNYEQYF. In DNA form, the CDR3 reads TGTGCCAGTACCCAAGGTGAAGCGGGAGGGAACTACGAGCAGTACTTC.